The 18 T cell receptor beta chains presented below share a single source sample, sequenced in a study of regulatory T cells in long-lasting Graves disease. Indicated time point: newly diagnosed GD, antithyroid drugs for less than 3 months. The authors made the TCR library using RNA they extracted from PBMCs. Building the TCR beta libraries relied on iRepertoire HTBI primers, and CDR3 regions underwent Arm-PCR. Each CDR3 protein is one row after TCRdb ran MiXCR on the multiplex PCR reads. Among around 450,000 distinct CDR3 sequences listed, roughly 15% were seen once. In addition, the sample was reused for a study of T cells in Graves' hyperthyroidism and ophthalmopathy.

The sample was peripheral blood mononuclear cells (PBMCs), taken at new diagnosis, from a patient treated with antithyroid drugs. The receptors were sampled from a woman aged 40 to 50 with Graves disease.

There are a few counts of this clonotype. The chain couples TRBV6-2 or TRBV6-3 to TRBJ2-3, with 10 bases identical to TRBD2. The CDR3 is 17 amino acids. With 2 bases clipped from V and 3 bases from J, the junction kept 8 bases outside the gene matches. Germline V gene sequence: CDR1 MNHEY, CDR2 SVGEGT. The CDR3 here is CASSYRPAGGRTDTQYF. DNA of the CDR3: TGTGCCAGCAGTTACCGTCCAGCGGGAGGGCGAACAGATACGCAGTATTTT.

The V call is TRBV7-3, the J call TRBJ2-2; D gene unclear. The CDR3 has 12 residues. CDR1 is SGHTA and CDR2 is FQGTGA in the germline V gene. With 10 bases removed from V and 6 bases from J, the gap between germline ends came to 12 bases. Written as DNA, the CDR3 is TGTGCCACCAGAGGTAGTGCCGGGGAGCTGTTTTTT. It specifies CATRGSAGELFF. Using reference TRBV7-3 and TRBJ2-2 for the parts outside the CDR3, the full variable domain is GAGVSQTPSNKVTEKGKYVELRCDPISGHTALYWYRQSLGQGPEFLIYFQGTGAADDSGLPNDRFFAVRPEGSVSTLKIQRTERGDSAVYLCATRGSAGELFFGEGSRLTVL.

This clonotype has at least ten counts. A much larger clone sits a single nucleotide away, making a read error possible. The rearrangement uses TRBV6-2 or TRBV6-3 and TRBJ2-3, with D perhaps matching TRBD2 (6 bases). The ends were cut back, 4 bases at V and 0 bases at J, with 8 bases in the middle. This CDR3 is built from 14 residues. The germline V gene encodes CDR1 MNHEY and CDR2 SVGEGT. In DNA, the CDR3 is TGTGCCAGCAGTTTAGCGGACAGCACAGATACGCAGTATTTT. It encodes CASSLADSTDTQYF.

This clonotype occurred a few times. The V gene is TRBV4-3, the J gene TRBJ2-1; 8 nucleotides line up with TRBD1. From germline, CDR1 is LGHNA and CDR2 YSLEER. The CDR3 has 16 residues. V lost 0 bases and J lost 4; bases outside the gene matches: 5. CDR3 in amino acids: CASSQDSGTGYNEQFF. In DNA, the CDR3 is TGCGCCAGCAGCCAAGATTCAGGGACAGGTTACAATGAGCAGTTCTTC.

This clonotype was seen ten or more times. CDR3: CASSPGWGGHTSYEQYF. The CDR3 coding sequence is TGTGCCAGCAGTCCAGGGTGGGGGGGACATACCTCCTACGAGCAGTACTTC. The V gene is TRBV12-3 or TRBV12-4, the J gene TRBJ2-7, with D possibly being TRBD2 (7 bases). CDR3 length equals 17 residues. V was clipped by 5 bases and J by 0 bases, with 20 bases between them.

This chain connects TRBV24-1 to TRBJ2-1, with 7 bases identical to TRBD2. CDR3 length: 15 amino acids. Germline V lookup: CDR1 KGHDR, CDR2 SFDVKD. The V gene end was trimmed by 1 base and the J gene end by 7 bases; junction bases not matched to a gene: 6. The CDR3 protein is CATSDFGLEWNEQFF. The CDR3 nucleotides read TGTGCCACCAGTGATTTCGGACTAGAGTGGAATGAGCAGTTCTTC.

This chain joins TRBV6-1 and TRBJ1-3, with unresolved D. Germline CDR1 is MNHNS and CDR2 is SASEGT. This CDR3 contains 15 residues. Trimming cost V 6 bases and J 0 bases, with 12 bases left between them. CDR3 coding DNA: TGTGCCAGCAGGGATACTTTCCTCTCTGGAAACACCATATATTTT. Its protein product is CASRDTFLSGNTIYF.

The V and J genes are TRBV9 and TRBJ2-4; D gene ambiguous. The germline V gene encodes CDR1 SGDLS and CDR2 YYNGEE. This CDR3 region has 16 residues. Trimming took off 0 bases at V and 2 bases at J, with 12 bases between the two ends. The CDR3 DNA sequence: TGTGCCAGCAGCGTAGCGAGCCGGGCGACCAAAAACATTCAGTACTTC. It encodes CASSVASRATKNIQYF.

This clonotype was recorded many times. J is TRBJ1-6 and V is TRBV9; TRBD1 is a possible D gene (5 bases). V was pared by 4 bases and J by 3 bases, with 11 bases between. This CDR3 is 15 amino acids long. The germline gives CDR1 SGDLS, CDR2 YYNGEE. The CDR3 protein is CASSLVGDYNSPLHF. CDR3 DNA: TGTGCCAGCAGCCTAGTGGGGGACTATAATTCACCCCTCCACTTT.

The rearrangement joins TRBV5-1 to TRBJ1-1, with D possibly matching TRBD1 (6 bases). CDR1 SGHRS and CDR2 YFSETQ come from the germline V gene. Trimming stripped 4 bases from V and 3 bases from J, with 16 bases between. The CDR3 runs 15 residues. CDR3 region: CASSRRVDRHTEAFF. The CDR3 coding sequence is TGCGCCAGCAGCCGCCGGGTAGACAGGCACACTGAAGCTTTCTTT.

V usage is TRBV12-3 or TRBV12-4 and J usage is TRBJ1-1; possible D gene TRBD1, 6 bases. The CDR3 extends over 11 amino acids. V shed 7 bases and J shed 7 bases, with 10 bases lying between them. The CDR3 loop reads CASIQGFEAFF. The CDR3 DNA reads TGTGCCAGCATTCAGGGGTTTGAAGCTTTCTTT.

This clonotype was detected many times. V gene TRBV3-1 combines with J gene TRBJ2-5, with TRBD1 identical over 9 bases. Germline V gives CDR1 LGHDT, CDR2 YNNKEL (reference sequence). The V and J ends lost 4 bases and 5 bases, in that order; junction bases with no gene match: 8. CDR3 length: 15 residues. CDR3 DNA: TGTGCCAGCAGCCCTCCGGGACAGGGTGCCGAGACCCAGTACTTC. Its protein product is CASSPPGQGAETQYF.

This clonotype was counted many times. The chain links TRBV28 to TRBJ2-1, with TRBD2 as a possible D gene (6 bases). V lost 7 bases and J lost 7, with 20 bases in between. Germline assignment: CDR1 MDHEN and CDR2 SYDVKM. CDR3 length equals 15 residues. The CDR3 nucleotides are TGTGCCAGCACCCCAAGTGGAGGGAGGAAGAATGAGCAGTTCTTC. Its translation: CASTPSGGRKNEQFF.

This clonotype has at least ten counts. The J gene is TRBJ1-2, the V gene TRBV3-1; weak D call: TRBD1 (5 bases). CDR3 length: 16 amino acids. V was clipped by 1 base and J by 8 bases, with 20 bases between them. Germline V lookup: CDR1 LGHDT, CDR2 YNNKEL (reference sequence). The CDR3 loop reads CASSQVFRMGTGGYTF. CDR3 in DNA: TGTGCCAGCAGCCAAGTCTTCCGGATGGGGACGGGGGGCTACACCTTC.

This clonotype appeared many times. The V call is TRBV24-1, the J call TRBJ2-2; 12 positions agree with TRBD2. The germline V gene has CDR1 KGHDR and CDR2 SFDVKD. This CDR3 has 18 amino acids. V lost 5 bases and J lost 4; bases outside the gene matches: 10. For the CDR3, the DNA is TGTGCCACCAGTGGTCCTAGCGGGAGGGCCCGGAGCACCGGGGAGCTGTTTTTT. Its translation: CATSGPSGRARSTGELFF.

The sample holds many counts of this clonotype. V and J are TRBV2 and TRBJ1-1; 11 nucleotides align to TRBD1. The ends lost 6 bases at V and 6 bases at J; junction bases unmatched: 6. Germline lookup yields CDR1 SNHLY and CDR2 FYNNEI. This CDR3 spans 14 amino acids. This CDR3 reads CASRRTGGLAEAFF. The CDR3 region has the DNA TGTGCCAGCAGGCGGACAGGGGGCCTGGCTGAAGCTTTCTTT.

This clonotype has at least ten counts. In DNA form, the CDR3 reads TGTGCCAGCAGTTTATTGACAGGGGGAAATCAGCCCCAGCATTTT. Amino acid sequence: CASSLLTGGNQPQHF. The chain recombines TRBV28 with TRBJ1-5; 9 nucleotides agree with TRBD1. The CDR3 loop spans 15 amino acids. Per germline, CDR1 MDHEN and CDR2 SYDVKM. Trimming cost V 1 base and J 4 bases; bases outside gene matches: 2.

The chain combines TRBV4-3 with TRBJ2-1, with TRBD2 identical over 8 bases. The CDR3 runs 17 residues. Germline V gene sequence: CDR1 LGHNA, CDR2 YSLEER. Trimming at V came to 0 bases and at J to 8 bases, leaving 12 bases not matched to a gene. This CDR3 is CASSQDLAGGYGDEQFF. CDR3 DNA: TGCGCCAGCAGCCAAGATCTGGCGGGAGGATACGGGGATGAGCAGTTCTTC.